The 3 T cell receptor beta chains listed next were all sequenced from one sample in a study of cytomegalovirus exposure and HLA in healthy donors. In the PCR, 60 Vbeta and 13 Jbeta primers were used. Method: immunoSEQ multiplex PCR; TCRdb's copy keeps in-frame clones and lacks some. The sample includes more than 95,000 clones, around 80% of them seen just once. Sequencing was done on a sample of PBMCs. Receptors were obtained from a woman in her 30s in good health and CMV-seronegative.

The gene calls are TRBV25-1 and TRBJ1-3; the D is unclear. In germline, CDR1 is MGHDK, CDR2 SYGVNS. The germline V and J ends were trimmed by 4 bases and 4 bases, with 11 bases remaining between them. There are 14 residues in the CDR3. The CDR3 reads CASSARSWGNTIYF. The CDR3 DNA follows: TGTGCCAGCAGTGCCAGGTCTTGGGGAAACACCATATATTTT.

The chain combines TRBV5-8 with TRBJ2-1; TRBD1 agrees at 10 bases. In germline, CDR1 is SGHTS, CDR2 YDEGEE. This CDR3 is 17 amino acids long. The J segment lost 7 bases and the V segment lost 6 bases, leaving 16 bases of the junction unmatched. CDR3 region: CASIKRRRDRGWNEQFF. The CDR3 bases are TGTGCCAGCATCAAAAGACGCCGGGACAGGGGTTGGAATGAGCAGTTCTTC.

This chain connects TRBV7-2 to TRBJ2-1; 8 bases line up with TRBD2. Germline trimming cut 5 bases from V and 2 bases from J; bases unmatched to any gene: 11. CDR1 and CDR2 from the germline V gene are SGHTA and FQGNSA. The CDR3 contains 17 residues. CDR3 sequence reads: CASSTSTTSAPYNEQFF. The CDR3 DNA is TGTGCCAGCAGCACGTCGACGACTAGCGCCCCCTACAATGAGCAGTTCTTC.